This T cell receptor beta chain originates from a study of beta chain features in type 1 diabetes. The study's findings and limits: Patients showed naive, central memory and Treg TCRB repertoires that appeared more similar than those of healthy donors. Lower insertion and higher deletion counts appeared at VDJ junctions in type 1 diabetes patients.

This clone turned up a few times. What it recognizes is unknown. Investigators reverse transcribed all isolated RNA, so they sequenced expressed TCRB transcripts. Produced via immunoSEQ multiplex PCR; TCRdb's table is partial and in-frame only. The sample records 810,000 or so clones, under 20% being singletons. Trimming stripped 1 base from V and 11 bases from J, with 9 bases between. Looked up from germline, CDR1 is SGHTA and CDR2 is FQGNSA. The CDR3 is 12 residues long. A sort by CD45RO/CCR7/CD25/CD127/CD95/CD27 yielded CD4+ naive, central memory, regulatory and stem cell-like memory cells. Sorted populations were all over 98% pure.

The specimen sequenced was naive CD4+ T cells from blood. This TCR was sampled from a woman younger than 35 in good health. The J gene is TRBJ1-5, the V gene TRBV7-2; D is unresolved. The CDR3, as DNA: TGTGCCAGCAGCTTAGTACGTGGATCCCAGCATTTT. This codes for CASSLVRGSQHF.